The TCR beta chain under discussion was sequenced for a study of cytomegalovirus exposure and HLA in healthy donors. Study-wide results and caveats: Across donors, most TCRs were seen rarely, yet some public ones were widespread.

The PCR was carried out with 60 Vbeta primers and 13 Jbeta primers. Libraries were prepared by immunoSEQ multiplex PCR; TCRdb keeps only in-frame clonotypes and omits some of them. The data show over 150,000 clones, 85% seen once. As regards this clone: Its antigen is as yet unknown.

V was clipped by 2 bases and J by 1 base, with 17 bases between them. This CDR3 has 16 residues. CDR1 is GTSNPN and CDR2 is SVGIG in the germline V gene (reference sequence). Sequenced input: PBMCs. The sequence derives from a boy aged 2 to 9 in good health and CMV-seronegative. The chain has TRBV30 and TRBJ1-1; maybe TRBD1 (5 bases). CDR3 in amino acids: CAWSKGPGGRNTEAFF. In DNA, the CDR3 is TGTGCCTGGAGTAAGGGGCCCGGGGGACGGAACACTGAAGCTTTCTTT.